These 23 T cell receptor beta chains originate from one sample sequenced in a study of identical twins. TCRdb reprocessed the 5' RACE reads via MiXCR and lists one record per CDR3 protein. The sample yields 570,000 or so distinct CDR3 sequences, around 9.6% seen once. Another study also made use of these data, one on yellow fever vaccine responses in identical twins.

Material: PBMCs. These receptors originate from a woman in her late teens or twenties in good health.

This clonotype was observed at least ten times. The chain combines TRBV10-3 with TRBJ2-3; 7 nucleotides line up with TRBD1. The CDR3 has 12 amino acids. V shed 6 bases and J 3 bases; nucleotides not matched to a gene: 0. Per the germline V gene, CDR1 is ENHRY and CDR2 is SYGVKD. The chain's CDR3 is CAIRTGTDTQYF. In nucleotides, the CDR3 is TGTGCCATCAGGACAGGGACAGATACGCAGTATTTT.

The table lists this clonotype with many counts. Written as DNA, the CDR3 is TGTGCCAGCAGTTACCTGGCGGGTTTTGTCAATGAGCAGTTCTTC. Translated, it gives CASSYLAGFVNEQFF. The rearrangement uses TRBV6-5 and TRBJ2-1, with D perhaps matching TRBD2 (5 bases). Germline loops: CDR1 MNHEY, CDR2 SVGAGI. V was clipped by 2 bases and J by 6 bases, with 14 bases between them. The CDR3 extends over 15 amino acids.

The V call is TRBV27, the J call TRBJ2-2, with 12 positions matching TRBD2. With 4 bases clipped from V and 14 bases from J, the junction kept 14 bases outside the gene matches. This CDR3 region has 16 residues. The germline V gene encodes CDR1 MNHEY and CDR2 SMNVEV (reference sequence). The CDR3 sequence: CASSSSRTSGIPKLFF. CDR3 DNA sequence: TGTGCCAGCAGTTCAAGTCGGACTAGCGGGATCCCGAAACTGTTTTTT.

The chain has TRBV4-3 and TRBJ2-1; the D gene could be TRBD1 or TRBD2 (6 bases each). Trimming took 0 bases from V and 8 from J, leaving 11 bases between them. CDR3 length: 14 amino acids. Germline values: CDR1 LGHNA, CDR2 YSLEER. The CDR3 DNA follows: TGCGCCAGCAGCCAAGATGACGGGGGCTATGAGCAGTTCTTC. It specifies CASSQDDGGYEQFF.

This clonotype was recorded at least ten times. This chain links TRBV12-3 or TRBV12-4 with TRBJ2-7, with TRBD2 matching over 11 bases. The CDR3 covers 16 residues. Losses at the gene ends were 6 bases for V and 3 bases for J; bases not matched to a gene: 10. The CDR3 here is CASSYHLAGGNYEQYF. CDR3 nucleotides: TGTGCCAGCAGCTACCATTTAGCGGGGGGGAACTACGAGCAGTACTTC.

As regards this clonotype: A much larger clone differs by one base, so this may be a read error. V gene TRBV7-8 combines with J gene TRBJ2-7, with D tentatively TRBD1 or TRBD2 (6 bases each). Germline V lookup: CDR1 SGHVS, CDR2 FQNEAQ. V lost 5 bases and J 7 bases, leaving 18 bases between the germline ends. This CDR3 is built from 14 residues. In DNA form, the CDR3 reads TGTGCCAGCAGCCGAACAGGGACTCCGGGAGAGCAGTACTTC. This gives the protein CASSRTGTPGEQYF.

The V gene is TRBV7-2, the J gene TRBJ2-5; 9 bases line up with TRBD1. The CDR3 loop spans 15 amino acids. The trim removed 4 bases at V and 4 bases at J, leaving 7 bases unmatched. The germline gives CDR1 SGHTA, CDR2 FQGNSA. The CDR3 region has the DNA TGTGCCAGCAGCTCGGGACAGGGTTGGTTAGAGACCCAGTACTTC. This encodes CASSSGQGWLETQYF.

This clonotype was detected a few times. The gene calls are TRBV4-3 and TRBJ1-1, with D perhaps TRBD1 (5 bases). Trimming shortened V by 0 bases and J by 1 base, and 18 bases separated the two germline ends. The CDR3 runs 18 residues. In germline, CDR1 is LGHNA, CDR2 YSLEER. The CDR3 DNA reads TGCGCCAGCAGCCAAGATAGCGGGGGGGGATCAAAGAACACTGAAGCTTTCTTT. The encoded protein is CASSQDSGGGSKNTEAFF.

This clonotype was seen at least ten times. The chain is built from TRBV3-1 and TRBJ1-2; D gene ambiguous. The length of the CDR3 is 13 residues. V gave up 3 bases and J gave up 8 bases, with 13 bases separating them. Germline CDR1 is LGHDT and CDR2 is YNNKEL (reference sequence). The CDR3 loop is CASSHGDVRGYTF. The CDR3 nucleotides are TGTGCCAGCAGCCACGGAGACGTACGCGGCTACACCTTC.

This clonotype was seen more than once but under ten times. The chain combines TRBV5-1 with TRBJ1-6; unclear D gene. The germline gives CDR1 SGHRS, CDR2 YFSETQ. CDR3 length: 18 residues. The germline V and J ends were trimmed by 5 bases and 0 bases, with 18 bases remaining between them. This chain's CDR3 is CASSPVERMSSYNSPLHF. CDR3 coding DNA: TGCGCCAGCAGTCCAGTCGAACGGATGAGCTCCTATAATTCACCCCTCCACTTT.

This clonotype was observed many times. V gene TRBV20-1 combines with J gene TRBJ1-6; the match to TRBD1 covers 11 bases. From germline, CDR1 is DFQATT and CDR2 SNEGSKA (reference sequence). The CDR3 contains 17 residues. The V segment lost 4 bases and the J segment 0 bases; nucleotides outside the gene matches: 5. The CDR3 bases are TGCAGTGCTACCGGACAGGGGGCGAGCTCCTATAATTCACCCCTCCACTTT. Protein sequence: CSATGQGASSYNSPLHF.

This sequence joins TRBV7-6 and TRBJ2-5; TRBD1 matches at 9 bases. The V segment lost 5 bases and the J segment 2 bases; nucleotides outside the gene matches: 9. The CDR3 is 16 amino acids. Germline CDR1 and CDR2: SGHVS and FNYEAQ. DNA of the CDR3: TGTGCCAGCAGCCCCCGCAGCGGACAGGGGCAAGAGACCCAGTACTTC. This codes for CASSPRSGQGQETQYF.

There are many counts of this clonotype. For the CDR3, the DNA is TGCGCCAGCAGCCAAAGGCAGGAGAGTTATGGCTACACCTTC. Translation gives CASSQRQESYGYTF. The chain is built from TRBV4-1 and TRBJ1-2; D remains unclear. Germline V gene lookup returns CDR1 MGHRA and CDR2 YSYEKL. CDR3 length: 14 amino acids. V was clipped by 2 bases and J by 5 bases, with 12 bases between them.

This clonotype occurred a few times. This sequence joins TRBV6-1 and TRBJ2-7, with 9 bases matching TRBD1. V shed 5 bases, J shed 3 bases, and the junction held 5 bases outside the gene matches. Germline CDR1 reads MNHNS; CDR2 reads SASEGT. This CDR3 is built from 14 residues. For the CDR3, the DNA is TGTGCCAGCAGTAGGGGGACAGGGCGCTACGAGCAGTACTTC. It encodes CASSRGTGRYEQYF.

In its sample, this clonotype was seen a few times. The V gene is TRBV10-2, the J gene TRBJ2-3, with 10 bases identical to TRBD2. The CDR3 has 17 amino acids. The germline V gene encodes CDR1 WSHSY and CDR2 SAAADI. Germline trimming cut 6 bases from V and 6 bases from J; bases unmatched to any gene: 15. CDR3 residues: CASRAFSGRAGVDTQYF. Written as DNA, the CDR3 is TGCGCCAGCAGGGCGTTCAGCGGGAGGGCCGGAGTGGATACGCAGTATTTT.

V and J are TRBV7-9 and TRBJ2-1, with D unresolved. V was shortened by 4 bases and J by 6 bases, with 16 bases between the two germline ends. CDR1 is SEHNR and CDR2 is FQNEAQ in the germline V gene (reference sequence). The CDR3 contains 15 residues. This CDR3 is CASSSKVGAPNEQFF. In DNA form, the CDR3 reads TGTGCCAGCAGCTCCAAGGTCGGAGCTCCCAATGAGCAGTTCTTC.

This clonotype was picked up a small number of times. This chain connects TRBV4-3 to TRBJ2-5, with no clear D. CDR1 and CDR2 (germline): LGHNA, YSLEER. The CDR3 has 14 residues. The V gene lost 5 bases and the J gene lost 5 bases, with 15 bases spanning the gap. The CDR3 loop reads CASSVEISMETQYF. DNA for the CDR3: TGCGCCAGCAGCGTTGAGATTAGCATGGAGACCCAGTACTTC.

This clonotype was detected a few times. CDR3 amino acids: CASSPGLAVITDTQYF. The CDR3 DNA sequence: TGTGCCAGCAGCCCAGGACTAGCGGTAATCACAGATACGCAGTATTTT. The V call is TRBV7-9, the J call TRBJ2-3; 10 bases are a match to TRBD2. V lost 5 bases, J lost 2 bases, and 7 bases stayed unmatched. Germline CDR1 reads SEHNR; CDR2 reads FQNEAQ (reference sequence). CDR3 size: 16 residues.

The chain joins TRBV5-1 to TRBJ1-6, with TRBD1 identical over 8 bases. Germline CDR1 and CDR2: SGHRS and YFSETQ. The V gene end was trimmed by 0 bases and the J gene end by 6 bases; junction bases not matched to a gene: 2. The CDR3 sequence is 15 residues long. The CDR3 region has the DNA TGCGCCAGCAGCTTGGGGGACAGGATTAATTCACCCCTCCACTTT. Protein sequence: CASSLGDRINSPLHF.

This clonotype was counted only a few times. This chain connects TRBV3-1 to TRBJ2-7, with D tentatively TRBD1 (6 bases). The CDR3 runs 13 residues. Per the germline V gene, CDR1 is LGHDT and CDR2 is YNNKEL (reference sequence). The V end was cut by 6 bases, the J end by 3 bases, with 12 bases between. CDR3 loop: CASRATGYYEQYF. The DNA for the CDR3 is TGTGCCAGCAGAGCGACAGGATACTACGAGCAGTACTTC.

V usage is TRBV29-1 and J usage is TRBJ2-2; D remains unclear. Germline V CDR1 and CDR2: SQVTM, ANQGSEA. V lost 4 bases and J lost 6, with 12 bases in between. CDR3 length: 13 amino acids. The CDR3 coding sequence is TGCAGCGTTGGGGTGGGCAACGCCGGGGAGCTGTTTTTT. It codes for CSVGVGNAGELFF.

This chain connects TRBV12-3 or TRBV12-4 to TRBJ2-1; TRBD2 matches at 9 bases. CDR3 length equals 19 residues. The V and J ends lost 1 base and 5 bases, in that order; junction bases with no gene match: 15. The CDR3 here is CASSLGSSGGGSNHNEQFF. CDR3 DNA: TGTGCCAGCAGTTTAGGAAGTAGCGGGGGCGGGAGTAACCACAATGAGCAGTTCTTC.

V usage is TRBV12-3 or TRBV12-4 and J usage is TRBJ1-5, with D tentatively TRBD1 (5 bases). The CDR3 covers 14 residues. Deletions cut 5 bases from V and 5 bases from J, with 13 bases between. As DNA, the CDR3 is TGTGCCAGCAGTCTCATGGGGGGTCATCAGCCCCAGCATTTT. Protein sequence: CASSLMGGHQPQHF.